This entry lists 4 T cell receptor beta chains sequenced from one sample in a study of T cells in Graves' hyperthyroidism and ophthalmopathy. Template material for amplifying TCR beta CDR3 regions consisted of RNA transcripts. Carried out on the TCR CDR3, a first-round RT-PCR used the HTBI primer set. MiXCR was run by TCRdb on the multiplex PCR reads, yielding one entry per CDR3 protein. The sample yields fewer than 350,000 distinct CDR3 sequences, roughly 19% seen once. Material for sequencing was blood. The receptor set was obtained from a man in his fifties or sixties with Graves' ophthalmopathy.

This clonotype was counted many times. The DNA for the CDR3 is TGTGCCTGGACCACCGGGACTAGCGGGGGATCGGATACGCAGTATTTT. The encoded protein is CAWTTGTSGGSDTQYF. The J gene is TRBJ2-3, the V gene TRBV30; 14 bases line up with TRBD2. The germline V gene has CDR1 GTSNPN and CDR2 SVGIG (reference sequence). The CDR3 spans 16 residues. The trim removed 4 bases at V and 6 bases at J, leaving 9 bases unmatched.

About this clonotype itself: One end of the junction does not line up with germline, which may come from a read error. The chain combines TRBV7-2 with TRBJ2-7, with TRBD1 matching over 7 bases. This CDR3 comprises 16 residues. CDR1 SGHTA and CDR2 FQGNSA come from the germline V gene. CDR3 in amino acids: CASSLAGTVRTYGQYF. Written as DNA, the CDR3 is TGTGCCAGCAGCCTAGCCGGGACAGTTAGAACCTACGGGCAGTACTTC. Full variable domain (outside the CDR3, taken from reference TRBV7-2 and TRBJ2-7): GAGVSQSPSNKVTEKGKDVELRCDPISGHTALYWYRQSLGQGLEFLIYFQGNSAPDKSGLPSDRFSAERTGGSVSTLTIQRTQQEDSAVYLCASSLAGTVRTYGQYFGPGTRLTVT.

The chain combines TRBV24-1 with TRBJ1-2; TRBD1 is a possible D gene (5 bases). The germline V and J ends were trimmed by 4 bases and 8 bases, with 13 bases remaining between them. This CDR3 contains 13 residues. Germline CDR1 and CDR2: KGHDR and SFDVKD. The DNA for the CDR3 is TGTGCCACCAGTGACCGGGGCCGGGAGGGCTACACCTTC. Translation gives CATSDRGREGYTF.

In this sample, this clonotype turned up many times. The V call is TRBV10-3, the J call TRBJ2-7; possible D gene TRBD1, 5 bases. CDR3 length: 13 residues. Germline lookup yields CDR1 ENHRY and CDR2 SYGVKD. V lost 3 bases to trimming and J lost 5 bases, with 11 bases between them. CDR3 loop: CAISDRQWDEQYF. CDR3 nucleotide sequence: TGTGCCATCAGTGATAGACAGTGGGACGAGCAGTACTTC.